These T cell receptor beta chains were read from a single sample in a study of T cell repertoires in cytomegalovirus infection. These TCRs are of unknown antigen specificity. TCRdb analysed the reads with MiXCR anew, one entry per CDR3 protein. The data show roughly 120,000 distinct CDR3 sequences, 25% to 35% seen once. Sequenced material: CD8+ T cells from cultured PBMCs, taken from culture after CMV antigen stimulation. Receptor source: a human donor in good health (CMV status not recorded). Some clones in this sample may be carry-over from other donors' samples. Both conserved end residues are part of each CDR3. A D gene is named only where the DNA matches it firmly. Size tells how often a clone was seen (once, few, many) or the class of an expanded clone, and some rows leave it out.

v_call	clone_size	d_call	j_call	cdr3_aa	cdr3_nt
TRBV2	few	TRBD1	TRBJ1-1	CASRVTGGTEAFF	TGTGCCAGCAGAGTGACAGGGGGAACTGAAGCTTTCTTT
TRBV7-6	.	.	TRBJ1-1	CASTPRWVEAFF	TGTGCCAGCACCCCTAGATGGGTTGAAGCTTTCTTT
TRBV7-2	many	.	TRBJ1-5	CASSFLGNQPQHF	TGTGCCAGCAGCTTTCTGGGGAATCAGCCCCAGCATTTT
TRBV11-3	.	.	TRBJ1-1	CANKNPRSTEAFF	TGTGCCAACAAAAACCCTCGATCTACTGAAGCTTTCTTT
TRBV7-6	.	.	TRBJ2-1	CVSSPTRASSYNEQFF	TGTGTCAGCAGCCCTACCCGGGCCAGCTCCTACAATGAGCAGTTCTTC
TRBV19	.	.	TRBJ2-5	CASNEGGYLETQYF	TGTGCCAGCAATGAGGGGGGCTATTTAGAGACCCAGTACTTC
TRBV12-3/TRBV12-4	.	TRBD1	TRBJ1-5	CASSSDRAQPQHF	TGTGCCAGCAGTTCCGACAGGGCACAGCCCCAGCATTTT
TRBV7-9	.	TRBD1	TRBJ1-1	CASSSGLGTAGTEAFF	TGTGCCAGCAGCTCCGGATTGGGGACAGCGGGCACTGAAGCTTTCTTT
TRBV15	few	TRBD2	TRBJ2-3	CATSREVLAGGRGTDTQYF	TGTGCCACCAGCAGAGAGGTGCTAGCGGGGGGCCGAGGGACAGATACGCAGTATTTT
TRBV28	.	TRBD1	TRBJ2-7	CASRMGDRTYEQYF	TGTGCCAGCAGAATGGGGGACAGAACCTACGAGCAGTACTTC
TRBV7-8	many	.	TRBJ2-7	CASSLEGLTLEQYF	TGTGCCAGCTCACTAGAGGGCTTAACACTCGAGCAGTACTTC
TRBV4-2	.	.	TRBJ2-2	CASSQGSGSNTGELFF	TGTGCCAGCAGCCAAGGGTCCGGGTCGAACACCGGGGAGCTGTTTTTT
TRBV24-1	few	.	TRBJ2-7	CATSEGAAYEQYF	TGTGCCACCAGTGAGGGGGCAGCCTACGAGCAGTACTTC
TRBV5-4	.	.	TRBJ1-2	CASSFEGGGYGYTF	TGTGCCAGCAGCTTTGAGGGCGGGGGTTATGGCTACACCTTC
TRBV7-2	many	.	TRBJ1-2	CASSYWSGTYGYTF	TGTGCCAGCAGCTATTGGTCGGGAACCTATGGCTACACCTTC
TRBV20-1	many	.	TRBJ1-1	CSARQGGTEAFF	TGCAGTGCTAGACAGGGAGGGACTGAAGCTTTCTTT
TRBV25-1	.	.	TRBJ2-2	CASSEWGSVGGELFF	TGTGCCAGCAGTGAATGGGGCAGCGTCGGCGGGGAGCTGTTTTTT
TRBV7-2	.	.	TRBJ2-7	CASSFIAGTTVYEQYF	TGTGCCAGCAGCTTCATAGCCGGGACAACTGTCTACGAGCAGTACTTC
TRBV27	.	TRBD1	TRBJ1-1	CASSSPGQDTEAFF	TGTGCCAGCAGTTCCCCGGGACAGGACACTGAAGCTTTCTTT
TRBV11-2	many	.	TRBJ1-1	CASSLGGFTEAFF	TGTGCCAGCAGCTTAGGGGGCTTCACTGAAGCTTTCTTT
TRBV7-9	few	TRBD1	TRBJ1-2	CASSPPIQGVGRLRGYTF	TGTGCCAGCAGCCCCCCTATTCAGGGGGTCGGTCGGCTACGTGGCTACACCTTC
TRBV27	.	.	TRBJ2-3	CASSPHTIPQYF	TGTGCCAGCAGTCCCCACACCATTCCGCAGTATTTT
TRBV27	.	.	TRBJ2-5	CASSSAWGSQETQYF	TGTGCCAGCAGTTCGGCATGGGGGAGCCAAGAGACCCAGTACTTC
TRBV19	once	.	TRBJ2-3	CASTIGGGTDTQYF	TGTGCCAGTACCATCGGGGGTGGCACAGATACGCAGTATTTT
TRBV27	few	.	TRBJ1-2	CATYARRNGYTF	TGTGCCACCTACGCTCGGCGGAATGGCTACACCTTC
TRBV9	.	.	TRBJ1-1	CASSAASTARMNTEAFF	TGTGCCAGCAGCGCGGCCTCGACAGCAAGAATGAACACTGAAGCTTTCTTT
TRBV9	.	.	TRBJ2-5	CASSPAGGEETQYF	TGTGCCAGCAGCCCCGCAGGCGGGGAAGAGACCCAGTACTTC
TRBV5-4	few	.	TRBJ1-1	CASRSSQNTEAFF	TGTGCCAGCAGGTCCAGTCAGAACACTGAAGCTTTCTTT
TRBV6-1	.	.	TRBJ1-5	CASSPGTGSYQPQHF	TGTGCCAGCAGTCCCGGGACGGGTAGCTATCAGCCCCAGCATTTT
TRBV27	.	.	TRBJ2-7	CASVTLPGLFVSYEQYF	TGTGCCAGCGTTACACTGCCAGGACTCTTCGTATCCTACGAGCAGTACTTC
TRBV28	few	.	TRBJ1-2	CASFRRGANYGYTF	TGTGCCAGCTTCCGGAGGGGCGCTAACTATGGCTACACCTTC
TRBV5-4	few	.	TRBJ1-1	CASTSIGLNTEAFF	TGTGCCAGCACGTCGATAGGGCTGAACACTGAAGCTTTCTTT
TRBV27	.	.	TRBJ2-3	CASSRPGRTDTQYF	TGTGCCAGCAGTCGACCCGGGCGCACAGATACGCAGTATTTT